This T cell receptor (beta chain) was identified in a study of post-analysis software for immune sequencing data. Overall study: Recorded disease courses covered relapsing-remitting, secondary progressive and progressive-relapsing multiple sclerosis. Some patients had no subtype annotation.

TCR beta cDNA libraries had unique molecular identifiers. TCRdb ran MiXCR on the PCR reads and lists one entry per CDR3 protein. Altogether 380,000 or so distinct CDR3 sequences are present, approximately 38% being singletons, with the ten largest covering 13%. CDR1 is MGHRA and CDR2 is YSYEKL in the germline V gene. The CDR3 extends over 15 amino acids. V dropped 4 bases and J dropped 2 bases, with 14 bases sitting between them. Findings of the study overall: Comparison of patients with controls showed five TRBV segments more frequent in patients, TRBV5-6, TRBV5-1 and TRBV20-1 among them. Significantly decreased normalized Chao1 diversity was recorded for multiple sclerosis patients relative to controls.

This clonotype has more than one count but fewer than ten. The antigen remains unidentified. The receptor was isolated from a girl aged 10-17 years with multiple sclerosis. The sequenced sample consisted of blood. The chain couples TRBV4-1 to TRBJ1-2; D might be TRBD1 (5 bases). The CDR3 DNA is TGCGCCAGCAGCCCAATGGGGGACTTCAACTATGGCTACACCTTC. Amino acid sequence: CASSPMGDFNYGYTF.